The source of this TCR beta chain is a study of post-analysis software for immune sequencing data. Study outcomes and limitations: Controls had lower frequencies than patients of 4 or 5 TRBV segments, which included TRBV5-6, TRBV5-1 and TRBV20-1.

This CDR3 has 13 residues. Germline CDR1 is SGHNT and CDR2 is YYREEE (reference sequence). The V gene end was trimmed by 4 bases and the J gene end by 6 bases; junction bases not matched to a gene: 4. Unique molecular identifiers had been added to the TCR beta cDNA libraries. MiXCR, run by TCRdb on the PCR reads, gives a single entry per CDR3 protein. Altogether approximately 250,000 distinct CDR3 sequences are present, around 34% being singletons, with the ten largest covering around 4.7%. This clonotype occurred many times. Its specificity is unknown. Input material: blood. The gene calls are TRBV5-4 and TRBJ1-2, with 9 nucleotides matching TRBD1. The TCR comes from a girl between 5 and 17 years old with multiple sclerosis. The CDR3 is CASSRDRDDGYTF. The CDR3, as DNA: TGTGCCAGCAGCAGGGACAGGGACGATGGCTACACCTTC. Full variable domain (missing parts from reference TRBV5-4 and TRBJ1-2): ETGVTQSPTHLIKTRGQQVTLRCSSQSGHNTVSWYQQALGQGPQFIFQYYREEENGRGNFPPRFSGLQFPNYSSELNVNALELDDSALYLCASSRDRDDGYTFGSGTRLTVV.